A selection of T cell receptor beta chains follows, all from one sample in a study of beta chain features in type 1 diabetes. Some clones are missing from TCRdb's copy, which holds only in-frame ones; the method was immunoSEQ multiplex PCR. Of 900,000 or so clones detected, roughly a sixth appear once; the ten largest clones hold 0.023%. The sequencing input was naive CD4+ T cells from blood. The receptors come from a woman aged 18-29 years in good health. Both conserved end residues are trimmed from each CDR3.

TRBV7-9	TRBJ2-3	ASTPRVLAGFTDTQY
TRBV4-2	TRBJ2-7	ASSQGRYEQY
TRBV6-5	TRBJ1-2	ASGRSRAVNYGYT
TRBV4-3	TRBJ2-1	ASSQDLSGNYNEQF
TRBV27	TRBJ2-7	ASRKAWGSYEQY
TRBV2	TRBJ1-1	ASSGDRNTEAF
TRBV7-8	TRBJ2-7	ASSRTSGYEQY
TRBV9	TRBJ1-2	ASSVGTGNYGYT
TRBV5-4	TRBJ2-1	ASTLGGRQEQF
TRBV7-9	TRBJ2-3	ASSPWGRGDGLDTQY
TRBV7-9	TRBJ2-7	ASGGAGPSYEQY
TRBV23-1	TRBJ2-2	ASSQRGLAGVTGELF
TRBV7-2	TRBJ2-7	ASSPHRTGTGADEQY